These T cell receptor beta chains were read from a single sample in a study of CD8 T cells in ankylosing spondylitis. TCRdb independently ran MiXCR on the 5' RACE reads; one entry per CDR3 protein. This table holds 670,000 or so distinct CDR3 sequences, roughly 19% found once. Source material: blood, either unsorted or a sorted T cell fraction (not recorded which). The receptors were gathered from a male donor with ankylosing spondylitis. CDR3s include the opening cysteine and the closing phenylalanine or tryptophan. A D gene is named only where the DNA matches it firmly. The size field is filled for only some rows; it gives once, few, many or a size class.

>TRBV4-3|few|TRBD2|TRBJ2-1
TGCGCCAGCAGCCAAGTCCCTAGCGGGAGGGCCATCCCCCCTGAGCAGTTCTTC
CASSQVPSGRAIPPEQFF
>TRBV12-3/TRBV12-4|few|-|TRBJ1-6
TGTGCCAGCAGTTCCCCCCAGAGCTCCTATAATTCACCCCTCCACTTT
CASSSPQSSYNSPLHF
>TRBV5-1|-|-|TRBJ2-7
TGCGCCAGCACCGCGGGCAGCCGAACCTACGAGCAGTACTTC
CASTAGSRTYEQYF
>TRBV12-3/TRBV12-4|-|TRBD1|TRBJ1-6
TGTGCCAGCATGAGGCACAGGGGGCTGAATTCACCCCTCCACTTT
CASMRHRGLNSPLHF
>TRBV7-3|few|-|TRBJ2-1
TGTGCCAGCAGCTCTTCCGGGGACCACAATGAGCAGTTCTTC
CASSSSGDHNEQFF
>TRBV7-3|-|TRBD2|TRBJ2-3
TGTGCCAGCAGCTTAGGCGGGAGCGGGGGGGATACGCAGTATTTT
CASSLGGSGGDTQYF
>TRBV20-1|few|TRBD2|TRBJ2-3
TGCAGTGCCCAGAATAGCGGGAGAGGTGATACGCAGTATTTT
CSAQNSGRGDTQYF
>TRBV10-3|many|-|TRBJ1-5
TGTGCCATCAAGGACGCCATGATACGACATCAGCCCCAGCATTTT
CAIKDAMIRHQPQHF
>TRBV3-1|-|TRBD1|TRBJ2-1
TGTGCCAGCAGACCCTCAGGGGGCGCGTGGAATGAGCAGTTCTTC
CASRPSGGAWNEQFF
>TRBV15|-|-|TRBJ2-5
TGTGCCACCAGCAGAGCGCAGGGGGGAGAGACCCAGTACTTC
CATSRAQGGETQYF
>TRBV9|few|TRBD2|TRBJ2-2
TGTGCCAGCAGCGGCAGCGGGGGAGGGATAAACACCGGGGAGCTGTTTTTT
CASSGSGGGINTGELFF
>TRBV20-1|few|-|TRBJ2-3
TGCAGTGCTATGGAAACAGATACGCAGTATTTT
CSAMETDTQYF
>TRBV12-3/TRBV12-4|few|TRBD1|TRBJ1-2
TGTGCCAGCAGTGCGGGACAGGGATTTTACTATGGCTACACCTTC
CASSAGQGFYYGYTF
>TRBV20-1|-|-|TRBJ2-1
TGCGTCATGGGTGGGGGGGGCCCAAATGAGCAGTTCTTC
CVMGGGGPNEQFF
>TRBV6-2/TRBV6-3|-|TRBD2|TRBJ2-1
TGTGCCAGCAGTTATAGGCTAGCGGGAGGGGGGAATGAGCAGTTCTTC
CASSYRLAGGGNEQFF
>TRBV6-5|-|-|TRBJ1-1
TGTGCCAGCAGTTACTCGAGTTTCAGGGAAGCTTTCTTT
CASSYSSFREAFF
>TRBV4-1|-|TRBD2|TRBJ2-7
TGCGCCAGCAGCCAACAGTTTGGGACTACCTTCCAATCCGAGCAGTACTTC
CASSQQFGTTFQSEQYF
>TRBV9|-|TRBD2|TRBJ2-3
TGTGCCAGCAGCGTAGGACTAGCGGGGGGGCCTCAAGATACGCAGTATTTT
CASSVGLAGGPQDTQYF
>TRBV28|few|-|TRBJ1-6
TGTGCCAGCAGGGCAGGGCATCGTTCACCCCTCCACTTT
CASRAGHRSPLHF
>TRBV7-9|-|-|TRBJ2-2
TGTGCCAGCAGCCCCCGGACTTCTTACACCGGGGAGCTGTTTTTT
CASSPRTSYTGELFF
>TRBV9|-|-|TRBJ2-2
TGTGCCAGCAGCGTAGGTACGATTCCGTCCGGGGAGCTGTTTTTT
CASSVGTIPSGELFF
>TRBV2|-|-|TRBJ1-1
TGTGCCACCTCCCCAGGGGTAACTGAAGCTTTCTTT
CATSPGVTEAFF
>TRBV6-1|few|-|TRBJ2-7
TGTGCCAGCACCTCCCCCCGGGACATACCCTACGAGCAGTACTTC
CASTSPRDIPYEQYF
>TRBV20-1|-|TRBD1|TRBJ1-5
TGCAGTGCTGGGACAGCCGGGGGCTATAGCAATCAGCCCCAGCATTTT
CSAGTAGGYSNQPQHF
>TRBV6-4|-|TRBD2|TRBJ2-3
TGTGCCAGCAGTGAAGTAGCGGGAGGAGATACGCAGTATTTT
CASSEVAGGDTQYF